A single sample gave rise to the 31 T cell receptor beta chains below, sequenced in a study of cytomegalovirus exposure and HLA in healthy donors. TCRdb keeps only in-frame clones here, not all; method: immunoSEQ multiplex PCR. The sample has some 170,000 clones; around nine tenths are singletons. Sequencing used PBMCs. Receptors were obtained from a woman aged 30 to 39 in good health and CMV-seronegative.

The V gene is TRBV6-1, the J gene TRBJ1-1; D remains ambiguous. The CDR3 length is 17 residues. Germline values: CDR1 MNHNS, CDR2 SASEGT. Trimming removed 0 bases at V and 1 base at J, with 15 bases between. CDR3 protein: CASSEAVHTTSNTEAFF. Here the CDR3 DNA reads TGTGCCAGCAGTGAAGCGGTACATACAACGTCGAACACTGAAGCTTTCTTT.

The chain has TRBV5-1 and TRBJ2-3; TRBD2 matches at 8 bases. The CDR3 sequence is 16 residues long. Unmatched junction bases numbered 9, after V lost 4 bases and J lost 2 bases. CDR1 and CDR2 (germline): SGHRS, YFSETQ. CDR3 bases: TGCGCCAGCAGCCCGGGGCCACTAGCGGTCACAGATACGCAGTATTTT. It codes for CASSPGPLAVTDTQYF.

The chain recombines TRBV10-2 with TRBJ1-2, with D possibly TRBD1 on 6 matching bases. Germline values: CDR1 WSHSY, CDR2 SAAADI. The germline V and J ends were trimmed by 6 bases and 8 bases, with 16 bases remaining between them. There are 13 residues in the CDR3. CDR3 nucleotides: TGCGCCAGCAGGCTGGAGAGGGGGGGCGGCTACACCTTC. As protein: CASRLERGGGYTF.

The rearrangement links TRBV6-6 to TRBJ2-7, with 8 bases aligning to TRBD2. Germline V gene data show CDR1 as MNHNY and CDR2 as SVGAGI (reference sequence). The CDR3 totals 16 residues. The V and J ends lost 0 bases and 2 bases, in that order; junction bases with no gene match: 6. CDR3 protein: CASSYSAGVGAYEQYF. The DNA of the CDR3 is TGTGCCAGCAGTTACTCAGCGGGGGTTGGGGCCTACGAGCAGTACTTC.

The chain couples TRBV7-6 to TRBJ2-3, with D possibly being TRBD1 (5 bases). The V gene lost 1 base and the J gene lost 0 bases, with 8 bases spanning the gap. The CDR3 is made up of 15 amino acids. Germline V gene sequence: CDR1 SGHVS, CDR2 FNYEAQ. CDR3 sequence reads: CASSLDGASTDTQYF. CDR3 nucleotides: TGTGCCAGCAGCTTAGATGGGGCTAGCACAGATACGCAGTATTTT.

V and J are TRBV5-8 and TRBJ2-7, with 9 bases aligning to TRBD1. Losses at the gene ends were 3 bases for V and 5 bases for J; bases not matched to a gene: 15. The CDR3 totals 17 residues. The germline V gene encodes CDR1 SGHTS and CDR2 YDEGEE. The CDR3 loop is CASSYEAPGTGRDEQYF. In nucleotides, the CDR3 is TGTGCCAGCAGCTACGAGGCCCCCGGGACAGGGAGGGACGAGCAGTACTTC.

This rearrangement joins TRBV28 to TRBJ2-7; D is possibly TRBD1 (6 bases). V lost 5 bases and J 3 bases, leaving 17 bases between the germline ends. CDR1 is MDHEN and CDR2 is SYDVKM in the germline V gene. This CDR3 comprises 15 residues. The CDR3 DNA follows: TGTGCCAGCAGTCGGACAGACTATGGGGACTACGAGCAGTACTTC. Translated: CASSRTDYGDYEQYF.

The CDR3 reads CASSQKGGMNTEAFF. CDR3 nucleotide sequence: TGCGCCAGCAGCCAAAAAGGGGGCATGAACACTGAAGCTTTCTTT. The V gene is TRBV4-3, the J gene TRBJ1-1, with 7 bases aligning to TRBD1. CDR1 and CDR2 from the germline V gene are LGHNA and YSLEER. The CDR3 covers 15 residues. With 2 bases clipped from V and 0 bases from J, the junction kept 3 bases outside the gene matches.

The V call is TRBV2, the J call TRBJ1-1; D gene uncertain. This CDR3 is 11 amino acids long. Germline V gene sequence: CDR1 SNHLY, CDR2 FYNNEI. V was shortened by 7 bases and J by 4 bases, with 7 bases between the two germline ends. The CDR3: CASTRGTEAFF. CDR3 bases: TGTGCCAGCACCCGGGGCACTGAAGCTTTCTTT.

In this sample, this clone turned up a few times. The chain links TRBV27 to TRBJ1-2, with 8 bases identical to TRBD1. Germline CDR1 and CDR2: MNHEY and SMNVEV (reference sequence). Losses at the gene ends were 8 bases for V and 7 bases for J; bases not matched to a gene: 3. This CDR3 comprises 11 residues. Written as DNA, the CDR3 is TGTGCCAGCGGACAGGGAGCTGGCTACACCTTC. This encodes CASGQGAGYTF.

This sequence joins TRBV18 and TRBJ2-6, with TRBD2 matching 7 bases. CDR1 is KGHSH, CDR2 LQKENI, per germline. V shed 3 bases, J shed 1 base, and the junction held 6 bases outside the gene matches. This CDR3 region has 17 residues. CDR3 bases: TGTGCCAGCTCACCGGCGGGAGTAGTTTCTGGGGCCAACGTCCTGACTTTC. Amino acids: CASSPAGVVSGANVLTF.

The rearrangement joins TRBV5-1 to TRBJ1-5; possible D gene TRBD1, 6 bases. This CDR3 comprises 15 residues. CDR1 and CDR2 (germline): SGHRS, YFSETQ. V was shortened by 1 base and J by 7 bases, with 15 bases between the two germline ends. This CDR3 is CASSLTGGEGQPQHF. The CDR3 DNA sequence: TGCGCCAGCAGCTTGACGGGGGGCGAGGGACAGCCCCAGCATTTT.

The chain combines TRBV5-6 with TRBJ2-7; D is perhaps TRBD2 (5 bases). Per the germline V gene, CDR1 is SGHDT and CDR2 is YYEEEE. Between the trimmed V and J ends, which lost 4 bases and 2 bases, there was a span of 13 bases. The CDR3 is made up of 14 amino acids. The CDR3 nucleotides are TGTGCCAGCAGCCTAAAGGCGGGCGCCTACGAGCAGTACTTC. Translated: CASSLKAGAYEQYF.

This clone was recorded only once. CDR3: CASSEARIRGYEQYF. For the CDR3, the DNA is TGTGCCAGCAGTGAAGCTAGGATTCGAGGTTACGAGCAGTACTTC. J is TRBJ2-7 and V is TRBV6-1; unclear D gene. V gave up 0 bases and J gave up 4 bases, with 13 bases separating them. The CDR3 spans 15 residues. Per the germline V gene, CDR1 is MNHNS and CDR2 is SASEGT.

V and J are TRBV23-1 and TRBJ2-7, with D tentatively TRBD1 (6 bases). TRBV23-1 is flagged as an ORF with uncertain function. The V gene lost 11 bases and the J gene lost 3 bases, with 11 bases spanning the gap. This CDR3 contains 11 residues. The CDR3 loop reads CAGQGLYEQYF. CDR3 in DNA: TGCGCCGGGCAGGGGCTCTACGAGCAGTACTTC.

This chain connects TRBV2 to TRBJ1-1; D not resolved. CDR3 length: 12 amino acids. The germline CDR1 and CDR2 sequences are SNHLY and FYNNEI. V was shortened by 7 bases and J by 2 bases, with 8 bases between the two germline ends. CDR3 loop: CASTRLNTEAFF. The CDR3 DNA follows: TGTGCCAGCACGAGGCTTAACACTGAAGCTTTCTTT. The variable domain in full, with the rest retrieved from reference TRBV2 and TRBJ1-1, is EPEVTQTPSHQVTQMGQEVILRCVPISNHLYFYWYRQILGQKVEFLVSFYNNEISEKSEIFDDQFSVERPDGSNFTLKIRSTKLEDSAMYFCASTRLNTEAFFGQGTRLTVV.

The CDR3 DNA reads as TGTGCCAGCAGCCCCAACGGACAGGTAGAGGGAGATACGCAGTATTTT. Translated: CASSPNGQVEGDTQYF. The chain is built from TRBV11-3 and TRBJ2-3, with 7 positions matching TRBD1. CDR1 and CDR2 (germline): SGHNT, YENEEA. With 5 bases clipped from V and 5 bases from J, the junction kept 13 bases outside the gene matches. The CDR3 runs 16 residues. Combining the CDR3 with reference TRBV11-3 and TRBJ2-3 gives the whole variable domain EAGVVQSPRYKIIEKKQPVAFWCNPISGHNTLYWYLQNLGQGPELLIRYENEEAVDDSQLPKDRFSAERLKGVDSTLKIQPAELGDSAVYLCASSPNGQVEGDTQYFGPGTRLTVL.

V and J are TRBV29-1 and TRBJ2-3; weak D call: TRBD2 (6 bases). The germline CDR1 and CDR2 sequences are SQVTM and ANQGSEA. The CDR3 is 15 amino acids. V was trimmed by 7 bases and J by 0 bases, leaving 17 bases between them. CDR3: CSASGFLFSTDTQYF. The CDR3 DNA follows: TGCAGCGCCAGCGGGTTTTTATTTAGCACAGATACGCAGTATTTT.

The chain couples TRBV6-5 to TRBJ1-2; possible D gene TRBD1, 6 bases. Trimming stripped 2 bases from V and 8 bases from J, with 12 bases between. From germline, CDR1 is MNHEY and CDR2 SVGAGI. The CDR3 extends over 13 amino acids. This CDR3 reads CASSYVGADGYTF. CDR3 DNA: TGTGCCAGCAGTTACGTGGGGGCCGACGGCTACACCTTC.

This clone was picked up one time. The chain recombines TRBV5-1 with TRBJ2-3, with D maybe TRBD2 (6 bases). V shed 0 bases and J shed 2 bases, with 10 bases lying between them. The CDR3 is 15 amino acids. Germline lookup yields CDR1 SGHRS and CDR2 YFSETQ. CDR3: CASSLEDYPTDTQYF. Written as DNA, the CDR3 is TGCGCCAGCAGCTTGGAGGACTACCCCACAGATACGCAGTATTTT.

The count of this clone is one. One end of the junction varies from germline; a read error may be responsible. The CDR3 region is CASMAGPSYAQYF. In DNA form, the CDR3 reads TGTGCCAGCATGGCGGGGCCTTCCTACGCGCAGTACTTC. The V call is TRBV6-1, the J call TRBJ2-7; D perhaps matches TRBD2 (6 bases). From germline, CDR1 is MNHNS and CDR2 SASEGT. The CDR3 is made up of 13 amino acids.

The genes are TRBV27 and TRBJ1-2, with a tentative D call TRBD1 (5 bases). Germline CDR1 MNHEY, CDR2 SMNVEV (reference sequence). Trimming stripped 8 bases from V and 0 bases from J, with 10 bases between. The CDR3 consists of 13 residues. CDR3 amino acids: CASWGEANYGYTF. For the CDR3, the DNA is TGTGCCAGCTGGGGCGAAGCTAACTATGGCTACACCTTC.

V is TRBV5-1 and J is TRBJ1-4; D not resolved. The CDR3 length is 13 residues. V shed 8 bases and J shed 0 bases, with 8 bases lying between them. CDR1 is SGHRS and CDR2 is YFSETQ in the germline V gene. CDR3 amino acids: CARPYPTNEKLFF. The DNA for the CDR3 is TGCGCCAGACCCTACCCAACTAATGAAAAACTGTTTTTT.

The CDR3, as DNA: TGTGCCACCTCGTGGGGGCGAGATTCACCCCTCCACTTT. Translation gives CATSWGRDSPLHF. The rearrangement uses TRBV19 and TRBJ1-6; TRBD1 might be the D (6 bases). The CDR3 is made up of 13 amino acids. Germline CDR1 reads LNHDA; CDR2 reads SQIVND (reference sequence). V was pared by 10 bases and J by 8 bases, with 15 bases between.

J is TRBJ2-7 and V is TRBV7-9; D perhaps matches TRBD1 (6 bases). CDR3 length equals 14 residues. Trimming removed 3 bases at V and 3 bases at J, with 12 bases between. Germline CDR1 and CDR2: SEHNR and FQNEAQ (reference sequence). The chain's CDR3 is CASSLPGQDYEQYF. For the CDR3, the DNA is TGTGCCAGCAGCTTGCCGGGACAAGACTACGAGCAGTACTTC.

The chain has TRBV7-8 and TRBJ1-2, with TRBD1 matching over 7 bases. V shed 5 bases, J shed 8 bases, and the junction held 8 bases outside the gene matches. This CDR3 is 13 amino acids long. Germline CDR1 is SGHVS and CDR2 is FQNEAQ. CDR3 coding DNA: TGTGCCAGCAGCCTAGACAGGGCTGGAGGCTACACCTTC. Protein product: CASSLDRAGGYTF.

J is TRBJ1-2 and V is TRBV5-4, with D perhaps matching TRBD1 (5 bases). Germline CDR1 is SGHNT and CDR2 is YYREEE (reference sequence). This CDR3 has 14 amino acids. V dropped 3 bases and J dropped 3 bases, with 12 bases sitting between them. The CDR3 region is CASSSQMTDYGYTF. The DNA of the CDR3 is TGTGCCAGCAGCTCGCAAATGACAGACTATGGCTACACCTTC.

This chain joins TRBV29-1 and TRBJ2-1, with 8 bases aligning to TRBD1. CDR1 is SQVTM, CDR2 ANQGSEA, per germline. This CDR3 contains 14 residues. The ends lost 5 bases at V and 8 bases at J; junction bases unmatched: 11. Here the CDR3 reads CSVPRTGRFDEQFF. CDR3 coding DNA: TGCAGCGTTCCGCGGACAGGGCGTTTCGATGAGCAGTTCTTC.

The chain couples TRBV6-1 to TRBJ1-1; unclear D gene. The germline gives CDR1 MNHNS, CDR2 SASEGT. V was shortened by 1 base and J by 4 bases, with 10 bases between the two germline ends. The CDR3 contains 14 residues. As DNA, the CDR3 is TGTGCCAGCAGTGAAGACGGGGAAAGCACTGAAGCTTTCTTT. As protein: CASSEDGESTEAFF.

The chain employs TRBV5-5 and TRBJ2-7; 9 bases line up with TRBD2. Germline CDR1 is SGHKS and CDR2 is YYEKEE (reference sequence). The CDR3 loop spans 14 amino acids. Unmatched junction bases numbered 1, after V lost 0 bases and J lost 3 bases. DNA of the CDR3: TGTGCCAGCAGCTTGGGGCGGGGGGGCTACGAGCAGTACTTC. Its protein is CASSLGRGGYEQYF.

The chain combines TRBV12-5 with TRBJ2-7, with a tentative D call TRBD1 (6 bases). V lost 2 bases and J lost 6, with 11 bases in between. The CDR3 has 13 amino acids. Germline lookup yields CDR1 LGHNT and CDR2 FRNRAP. CDR3 nucleotide sequence: TGTGCTAGTGGTTTGAAACAGGGATTCGAGCAGTACTTC. It translates to CASGLKQGFEQYF. Drawing the rest from reference TRBV12-5 and TRBJ2-7, the complete variable domain is DARVTQTPRHKVTEMGQEVTMRCQPILGHNTVFWYRQTMMQGLELLAYFRNRAPLDDSGMPKDRFSAEMPDATLATLKIQPSEPRDSAVYFCASGLKQGFEQYFGPGTRLTVT.